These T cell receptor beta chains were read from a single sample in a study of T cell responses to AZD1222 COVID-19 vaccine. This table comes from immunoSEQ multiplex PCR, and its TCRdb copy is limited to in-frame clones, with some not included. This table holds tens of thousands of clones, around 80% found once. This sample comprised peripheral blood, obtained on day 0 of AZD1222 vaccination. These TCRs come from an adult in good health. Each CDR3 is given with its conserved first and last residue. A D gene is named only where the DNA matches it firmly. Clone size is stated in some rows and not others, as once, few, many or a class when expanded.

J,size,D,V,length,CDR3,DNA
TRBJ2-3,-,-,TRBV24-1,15,CATSTSADGTDTQYF,TGTGCCACCAGCACCTCGGCGGATGGCACAGATACGCAGTATTTT
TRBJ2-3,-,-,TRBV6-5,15,CASSALQGSTDTQYF,TGTGCCAGCAGCGCCCTGCAGGGGAGCACAGATACGCAGTATTTT
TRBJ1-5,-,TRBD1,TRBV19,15,CASSTGTGSSQPQHF,TGTGCCAGTAGTACCGGGACAGGGTCGAGTCAGCCCCAGCATTTT
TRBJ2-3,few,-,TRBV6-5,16,CASSFTFSGPTDTQYF,TGTGCCAGCAGTTTCACGTTCAGCGGACCCACAGATACGCAGTATTTT
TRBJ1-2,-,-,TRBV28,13,CASSSQQIYGYTF,TGTGCCAGCAGTTCCCAACAGATCTATGGCTACACCTTC
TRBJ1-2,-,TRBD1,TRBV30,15,CAWRSGTGGLEGYTF,TGTGCCTGGAGGTCCGGGACAGGGGGATTGGAAGGCTACACCTTC
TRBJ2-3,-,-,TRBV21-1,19,CASSKDRGSLSSSTDTQYF,TGTGCCAGCAGCAAAGATCGGGGAAGCCTCTCATCTAGCACAGATACGCAGTATTTT
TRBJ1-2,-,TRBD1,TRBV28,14,CASLPAGQSYGYTF,TGTGCCAGCCTCCCCGCGGGACAGAGCTATGGCTACACCTTC
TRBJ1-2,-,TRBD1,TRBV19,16,CASSVGTGTGQDGYTF,TGTGCCAGTAGTGTTGGGACCGGGACAGGGCAAGATGGCTACACCTTC
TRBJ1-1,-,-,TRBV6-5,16,CASSYWGNGRNTEAFF,TGTGCCAGCAGTTATTGGGGGAATGGCAGGAACACTGAAGCTTTCTTT
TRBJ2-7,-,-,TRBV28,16,CASSSESQGWGYEQYF,TGTGCCAGCAGTTCCGAGTCTCAGGGGTGGGGCTACGAGCAGTACTTC
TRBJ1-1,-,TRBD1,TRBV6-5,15,CASSLGGHRGTEAFF,TGTGCCAGCAGCCTCGGAGGGCACAGGGGGACTGAAGCTTTCTTT
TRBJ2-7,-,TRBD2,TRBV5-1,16,CASSEGLAGTGYEQYF,TGCGCCAGCAGCGAAGGACTAGCGGGGACCGGGTACGAGCAGTACTTC
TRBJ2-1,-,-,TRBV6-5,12,CASRGAHNEQFF,TGTGCCAGCAGAGGGGCCCACAATGAGCAGTTCTTC
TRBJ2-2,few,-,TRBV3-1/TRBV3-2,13,CASRSGDTGELFF,TGTGCCAGCCGCTCCGGGGACACCGGGGAGCTGTTTTTT
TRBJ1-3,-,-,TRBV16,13,CASSQGSGNTIYF,TGTGCCAGCAGCCAGGGCTCTGGAAACACCATATATTTT
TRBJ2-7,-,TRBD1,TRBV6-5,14,CASSARTGTYEQYF,TGTGCCAGCAGCGCTCGGACAGGAACCTACGAGCAGTACTTC
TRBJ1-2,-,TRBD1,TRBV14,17,CASSHTPGQKHNYGYTF,TGTGCCAGCAGCCACACTCCGGGACAGAAGCATAACTATGGCTACACCTTC
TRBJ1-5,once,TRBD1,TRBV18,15,CASSPPDRAGQPQHF,TGTGCCAGCTCACCACCTGACAGGGCGGGGCAGCCCCAGCATTTT
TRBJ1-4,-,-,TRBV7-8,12,CASSFFNEKLFF,TGTGCCAGCAGCTTCTTTAATGAAAAACTGTTTTTT
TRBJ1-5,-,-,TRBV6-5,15,CASSLGRLSNQPQHF,TGTGCCAGCAGTTTGGGGCGGCTCAGCAATCAGCCCCAGCATTTT
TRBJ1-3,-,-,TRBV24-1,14,CATIEPETGNTIYF,TGTGCCACCATCGAGCCAGAGACTGGAAACACCATATATTTT
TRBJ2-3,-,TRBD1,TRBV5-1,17,CASSLRQGSTSTDTQYF,TGCGCCAGCAGCTTACGACAGGGGTCCACTAGCACAGATACGCAGTATTTT
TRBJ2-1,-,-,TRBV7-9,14,CASSLVLGINEQFF,TGTGCCAGCAGCTTAGTTCTAGGTATCAATGAGCAGTTCTTC
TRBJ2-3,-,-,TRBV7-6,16,CASSLAGGPSTDTQYF,TGTGCCAGCAGCTTAGCGGGGGGGCCGAGCACAGATACGCAGTATTTT
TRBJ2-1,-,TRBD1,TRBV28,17,CASSSLLQGTPWNEQFF,TGTGCCAGCAGTTCCCTCCTACAGGGGACCCCTTGGAATGAGCAGTTCTTC
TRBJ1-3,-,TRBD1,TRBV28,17,CASSPHGQGDSGNTIYF,TGTGCCAGCAGTCCCCACGGACAGGGTGACTCTGGAAACACCATATATTTT
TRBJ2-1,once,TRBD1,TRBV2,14,CASSFRTGLNEQFF,TGTGCCAGCAGTTTTAGGACAGGGTTAAATGAGCAGTTCTTC
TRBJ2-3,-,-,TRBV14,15,CASSRWGASTDTQYF,TGTGCCAGCAGCCGGTGGGGGGCTTCCACAGATACGCAGTATTTT
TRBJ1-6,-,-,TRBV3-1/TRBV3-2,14,CASSQEGRGSPLHF,TGTGCCAGCAGCCAAGAGGGAAGGGGTTCACCCCTCCACTTT
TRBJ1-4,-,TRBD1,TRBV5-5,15,CASSFTGDTNEKLFF,TGTGCCAGCAGCTTTACAGGGGATACTAATGAAAAACTGTTTTTT
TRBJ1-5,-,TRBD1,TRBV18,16,CASSETGKGVNQPQHF,TGTGCCAGCTCAGAGACAGGGAAAGGGGTTAATCAGCCCCAGCATTTT
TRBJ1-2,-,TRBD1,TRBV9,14,CASSGQGPILGYTF,TGTGCCAGCAGCGGACAGGGGCCCATCCTTGGCTACACCTTC
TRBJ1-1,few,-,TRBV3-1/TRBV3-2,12,CASSHDGSEAFF,TGTGCCAGCAGCCATGATGGATCTGAAGCTTTCTTT
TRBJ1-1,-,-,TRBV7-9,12,CASSFEDTEAFF,TGTGCCAGCAGCTTTGAGGACACTGAAGCTTTCTTT
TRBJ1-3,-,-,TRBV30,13,CAGPGPDGNTIYF,TGTGCCGGTCCGGGGCCGGATGGAAACACCATATATTTT
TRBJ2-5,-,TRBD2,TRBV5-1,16,CASSPGLAGGQETQYF,TGCGCCAGCAGCCCGGGACTAGCGGGGGGTCAAGAGACCCAGTACTTC
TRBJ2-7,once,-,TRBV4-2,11,CASSQADEQYF,TGTGCCAGCAGCCAAGCTGACGAGCAGTACTTC
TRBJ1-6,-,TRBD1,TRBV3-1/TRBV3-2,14,CASRQGSYNSPLHF,TGTGCCAGCCGACAGGGCTCCTATAATTCACCCCTCCACTTT
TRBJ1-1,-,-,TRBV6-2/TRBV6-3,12,CASSYPRVEAFF,TGTGCCAGCAGTTACCCAAGGGTTGAAGCTTTCTTT